This T cell receptor beta chain was retrieved from a study of shared clonotypes between healthy human individuals. The germline V gene has CDR1 SGHAT and CDR2 FQNNGV. The CDR3 runs to 16 residues. Trimming removed 2 bases from V and 8 bases from J; junction bases left unmatched: 10. TCRdb's copy holds only in-frame clones and misses some; the assay was immunoSEQ multiplex PCR. The sample includes 1.6 million or so clones, about 98.5% of them seen just once. General study findings and limits: Larger estimated richness was generally recorded for naive subsets relative to memory subsets.

In regard to this clone: The antigen remains unidentified.

The sample comprised naive CD4+ T cells sorted from blood. As for subset: CD45RA+ positively selected. The chain couples TRBV11-2 to TRBJ1-2, with 11 bases fitting TRBD1. The TCR comes from a man between 25 and 39 years old in good health. The CDR3, as DNA: TGTGCCAGCAGCTTACCCTGGGACAGGGGGGTGGAGGGCTACACCTTC. This codes for CASSLPWDRGVEGYTF.